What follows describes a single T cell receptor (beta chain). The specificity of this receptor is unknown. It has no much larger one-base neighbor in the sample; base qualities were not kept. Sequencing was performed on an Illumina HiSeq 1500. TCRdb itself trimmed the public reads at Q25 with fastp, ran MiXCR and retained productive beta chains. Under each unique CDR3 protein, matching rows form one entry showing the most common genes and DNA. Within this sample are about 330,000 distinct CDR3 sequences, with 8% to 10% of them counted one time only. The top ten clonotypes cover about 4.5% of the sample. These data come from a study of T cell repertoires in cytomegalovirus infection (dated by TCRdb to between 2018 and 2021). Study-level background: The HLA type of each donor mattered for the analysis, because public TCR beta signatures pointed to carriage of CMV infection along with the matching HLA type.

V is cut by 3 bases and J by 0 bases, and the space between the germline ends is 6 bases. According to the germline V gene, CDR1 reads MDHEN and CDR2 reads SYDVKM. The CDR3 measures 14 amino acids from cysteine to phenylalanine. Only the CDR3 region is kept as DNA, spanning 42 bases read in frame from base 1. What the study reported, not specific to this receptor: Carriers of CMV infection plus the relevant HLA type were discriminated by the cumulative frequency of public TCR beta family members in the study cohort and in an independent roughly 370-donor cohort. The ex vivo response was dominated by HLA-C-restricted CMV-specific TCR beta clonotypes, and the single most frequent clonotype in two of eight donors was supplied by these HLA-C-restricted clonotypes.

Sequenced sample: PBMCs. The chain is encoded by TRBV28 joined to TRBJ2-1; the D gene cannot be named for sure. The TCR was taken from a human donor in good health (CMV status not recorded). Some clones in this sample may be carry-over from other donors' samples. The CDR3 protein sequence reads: CASSFATSYNEQFF. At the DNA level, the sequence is TGTGCCAGCAGTTTCGCAACCTCCTACAATGAGCAGTTCTTC.